This entry describes one T cell receptor beta chain. In the source study's methods: Reference gene primer amplification yielded estimated nucleated cell counts. Profiled with immunoSEQ multiplex PCR; TCRdb holds only in-frame clones, not every one. The V and J calls and the clone size are those of that table, but D and trimming were determined from the DNA. This table holds roughly 200,000 clones, about four fifths found once. This sample stems from a study of blood T cell repertoires in COVID-19. Study information: The cDNA or gDNA used as material had been derived from T cells, B-cell-depleted T cells, or PBMCs.

Per germline, CDR1 LGHNT and CDR2 FRNRAP. The CDR3 loop spans 13 amino acids. Trimming took 0 bases from V and 5 from J, leaving 8 bases between them. This receptor was obtained from a man between 35 and 55 years old with active or convalescent COVID-19. The chain uses TRBV12-5 and TRBJ2-7; TRBD2 might be the D (6 bases). Sequencing was done on a sample of peripheral blood. CDR3 residues: CASGLVSGDEQYF. The CDR3 region has the DNA TGTGCTAGTGGTTTGGTATCGGGGGACGAGCAGTACTTC.